The entry below gives a single T cell receptor (beta chain) sequence along with its context. This sample is part of a study of CD8+ T cells in alopecia areata. Extracted RNA was reverse transcribed into cDNA, the sequencing template. Sequencing was performed with immunoSEQ multiplex PCR; in TCRdb, only in-frame clones are kept and a portion is missing. Of some 200,000 clones detected, approximately 60% appear once; the ten largest clones hold around 5.1%. V was pared by 5 bases and J by 4 bases, with 14 bases between. The length of the CDR3 is 14 residues. Germline-derived CDR1 and CDR2 are MGHDK and SYGVNS. From PBMCs, CD4+ and CD8+ T cells were sorted.

The chain recombines TRBV25-1 with TRBJ1-2; D call uncertain. Sequencing was done on a sample of CD8+ T cells sorted from blood. The origin of this receptor is a human donor in good health. In DNA form, the CDR3 reads TGTGCCAGCAGTCAAATAGTCGGATCCTATGGCTACACCTTC. It translates to CASSQIVGSYGYTF.